Following are 27 T cell receptor beta chains from one sample sequenced in a study of cytomegalovirus exposure and HLA in healthy donors. TCRdb keeps only in-frame clones here, not all; method: immunoSEQ multiplex PCR. This sample has some 49,000 clones, with approximately 95% found just once. Specimen: PBMCs. Receptors originate from a young woman in good health and CMV-seropositive.

In nucleotides, the CDR3 is TGTGCCAGCAGCCCGACTAGCGGTCGAGATACGCAGTATTTT. This encodes CASSPTSGRDTQYF. J is TRBJ2-3 and V is TRBV7-2; TRBD2 agrees at 9 bases. Germline CDR1 SGHTA, CDR2 FQGNSA. After removal of 5 bases from V and 5 bases from J, the junction contained 5 bases not matched to a gene. This CDR3 comprises 14 residues.

This rearrangement joins TRBV29-1 to TRBJ2-7; TRBD1 agrees at 10 bases. The CDR3 has 14 amino acids. The V gene end was trimmed by 4 bases and the J gene end by 6 bases; junction bases not matched to a gene: 9. Germline V gene data show CDR1 as SQVTM and CDR2 as ANQGSEA. The CDR3 DNA sequence: TGCAGCGTTGCCCCCCTAGGGACAGGGGTCGAGCAGTACTTC. Its protein product is CSVAPLGTGVEQYF.

The rearrangement joins TRBV7-9 to TRBJ2-3; D gene unclear. V dropped 0 bases and J dropped 3 bases, with 16 bases sitting between them. Germline values: CDR1 SEHNR, CDR2 FQNEAQ (reference sequence). The CDR3 loop spans 17 amino acids. Written as DNA, the CDR3 is TGTGCCAGCAGCTTAGCGAGTAGCCCCACATTTACAGATACGCAGTATTTT. Translation gives CASSLASSPTFTDTQYF.

The chain has TRBV28 and TRBJ2-5; 8 bases map to TRBD2. V gave up 5 bases and J gave up 7 bases; unmatched junction bases: 6. The CDR3 contains 13 residues. The V gene's germline CDR1 is MDHEN and CDR2 SYDVKM. CDR3 protein: CASSPPGLGTQYF. CDR3 nucleotides: TGTGCCAGCAGTCCCCCGGGACTAGGGACCCAGTACTTC.

The rearrangement uses TRBV28 and TRBJ2-5, with D perhaps matching TRBD2 (6 bases). Germline V gives CDR1 MDHEN, CDR2 SYDVKM. With 6 bases removed from V and 5 bases from J, the gap between germline ends came to 19 bases. The CDR3 runs to 15 residues. CDR3 loop: CASRALLGGAETQYF. The DNA for the CDR3 is TGTGCCAGCAGGGCGTTACTTGGCGGGGCGGAGACCCAGTACTTC.

This clone occurred a few times. In DNA, the CDR3 is TGTGCCAGCAGTGACCATGGACAGGGCCCAGATACGCAGTATTTT. This codes for CASSDHGQGPDTQYF. V gene TRBV6-4 combines with J gene TRBJ2-3, with TRBD1 identical over 8 bases. The CDR3 is 15 amino acids. V gave up 2 bases and J gave up 4 bases; unmatched junction bases: 5. Germline CDR1 is MRHNA and CDR2 is SNTAGT.

J is TRBJ1-2 and V is TRBV9; D perhaps matches TRBD1 (6 bases). V lost 3 bases and J lost 5, with 8 bases in between. This CDR3 has 12 residues. Looked up from germline, CDR1 is SGDLS and CDR2 is YYNGEE. The CDR3: CASSAGQYGYTF. Here the CDR3 DNA reads TGTGCCAGCAGCGCCGGACAGTATGGCTACACCTTC.

The gene calls are TRBV18 and TRBJ2-6, with TRBD1 identical over 9 bases. V dropped 2 bases and J dropped 9; count of bases not matched to a gene: 11. This CDR3 is built from 17 residues. CDR1 is KGHSH, CDR2 LQKENI, per germline. The CDR3 protein is CASSPYRDRVSNNVLTF. Written as DNA, the CDR3 is TGTGCCAGCTCACCATACCGGGACAGGGTCTCGAACAACGTCCTGACTTTC.

The chain couples TRBV27 to TRBJ2-3; 9 positions agree with TRBD2. The CDR3 has 16 amino acids. The germline gives CDR1 MNHEY, CDR2 SMNVEV (reference sequence). With V trimmed by 2 bases and J by 5 bases, 8 bases remained unmatched. In DNA, the CDR3 is TGTGCCAGCAGTTTACTGGGGCGGGAGGGCCGAGATACGCAGTATTTT. Translated: CASSLLGREGRDTQYF.

V gene TRBV5-1 combines with J gene TRBJ2-7; TRBD1 might be the D (5 bases). The germline V gene has CDR1 SGHRS and CDR2 YFSETQ. Trimming removed 0 bases at V and 3 bases at J, with 19 bases between. The CDR3 has 17 residues. The CDR3 nucleotides read TGCGCCAGCAGCTTGGGCCCCTCAGGGCAGGTAGGCTACGAGCAGTACTTC. Translated, it gives CASSLGPSGQVGYEQYF.

The chain uses TRBV5-5 and TRBJ2-5; unclear D gene. CDR1 is SGHKS, CDR2 YYEKEE, per germline (reference sequence). CDR3 length: 12 amino acids. Trimming shortened V by 2 bases and J by 0 bases, and 2 bases separated the two germline ends. For the CDR3, the DNA is TGTGCCAGCAGCTTCAACCAAGAGACCCAGTACTTC. Amino acids: CASSFNQETQYF.

The chain links TRBV6-1 to TRBJ2-7; the D gene is possibly TRBD1 (6 bases). Germline V gene sequence: CDR1 MNHNS, CDR2 SASEGT. Trimming cost V 8 bases and J 3 bases, with 17 bases left between them. The CDR3 runs 14 residues. The CDR3 loop reads CASVPPGQSYEQYF. The CDR3, as DNA: TGTGCCAGCGTACCACCGGGACAAAGCTACGAGCAGTACTTC.

V is TRBV6-6 and J is TRBJ1-1; perhaps TRBD1 as D (6 bases). V lost 5 bases, J lost 5 bases, and 15 bases lay in between. Germline CDR1 and CDR2: MNHNY and SVGAGI (reference sequence). The CDR3 extends over 14 amino acids. CDR3 nucleotide sequence: TGTGCCAGCAGTGACTGGACAGCTTGGACTGAAGCTTTCTTT. Protein sequence: CASSDWTAWTEAFF.

Only a few counts were recorded for this clone. The chain is built from TRBV6-4 and TRBJ1-5; D uncertain. The CDR3 runs 15 residues. V was shortened by 2 bases and J by 0 bases, with 8 bases between the two germline ends. Germline lookup yields CDR1 MRHNA and CDR2 SNTAGT. The CDR3 here is CASSDTADSNQPQHF. For the CDR3, the DNA is TGTGCCAGCAGTGACACGGCGGATAGCAATCAGCCCCAGCATTTT.

The rearrangement links TRBV5-1 to TRBJ2-1, with 7 bases that match TRBD2. Germline CDR1 and CDR2: SGHRS and YFSETQ. The CDR3 has 14 amino acids. V shed 2 bases, J shed 4 bases, and the junction held 3 bases outside the gene matches. CDR3 loop: CASSLTSVYNEQFF. DNA for the CDR3: TGCGCCAGCAGCTTAACTAGCGTATACAATGAGCAGTTCTTC.

This chain links TRBV9 with TRBJ1-4, with 9 bases aligning to TRBD1. V shed 2 bases, J shed 4 bases, and the junction held 9 bases outside the gene matches. Germline lookup yields CDR1 SGDLS and CDR2 YYNGEE. There are 17 residues in the CDR3. The CDR3 reads CASSVGTGNIFNEKLFF. CDR3 DNA: TGTGCCAGCAGCGTGGGGACAGGGAATATTTTTAATGAAAAACTGTTTTTT.

This chain connects TRBV6-5 to TRBJ2-1; D is ambiguous. Germline V gene sequence: CDR1 MNHEY, CDR2 SVGAGI. Trimming removed 4 bases at V and 5 bases at J, with 15 bases between. The CDR3 covers 15 residues. The DNA for the CDR3 is TGTGCCAGCAGTTCGAGCTTCTATGTAAACAATGAGCAGTTCTTC. Its translation is CASSSSFYVNNEQFF.

The gene calls are TRBV11-3 and TRBJ2-4; no firm D call. With 4 bases removed from V and 10 bases from J, the gap between germline ends came to 17 bases. Germline CDR1 and CDR2: SGHNT and YENEEA. CDR3 length: 14 amino acids. The CDR3 loop is CASSSPYGEAIQYF. As DNA, the CDR3 is TGTGCCAGCAGCTCCCCTTATGGCGAGGCGATTCAGTACTTC.

This chain connects TRBV5-4 to TRBJ2-1; TRBD1 is a possible D gene (6 bases). V was pared by 3 bases and J by 10 bases, with 20 bases between. CDR3 length: 15 amino acids. Germline V gene data show CDR1 as SGHNT and CDR2 as YYREEE (reference sequence). CDR3 sequence (DNA): TGTGCCAGCAGCTCCGCAGGGGCAGTAGTGGGAGAGCAGTTCTTC. Protein product: CASSSAGAVVGEQFF. Filled out from reference TRBV5-4 and TRBJ2-1, the complete variable domain reads ETGVTQSPTHLIKTRGQQVTLRCSSQSGHNTVSWYQQALGQGPQFIFQYYREEENGRGNFPPRFSGLQFPNYSSELNVNALELDDSALYLCASSSAGAVVGEQFFGPGTRLTVL.

The chain joins TRBV19 to TRBJ2-5; TRBD1 matches 7 bases. V was clipped by 5 bases and J by 3 bases; unmatched bases: 6. CDR1 is LNHDA, CDR2 SQIVND, per germline (reference sequence). The CDR3 loop spans 14 amino acids. CDR3 DNA: TGTGCCAGTAGTCGACAGGGACCAGAAGAGACCCAGTACTTC. This codes for CASSRQGPEETQYF. Filled out from reference TRBV19 and TRBJ2-5, the complete variable domain reads DGGITQSPKYLFRKEGQNVTLSCEQNLNHDAMYWYRQDPGQGLRLIYYSQIVNDFQKGDIAEGYSVSREKKESFPLTVTSAQKNPTAFYLCASSRQGPEETQYFGPGTRLLVL.

The gene calls are TRBV7-2 and TRBJ1-4; D not resolved. Germline CDR1 reads SGHTA; CDR2 reads FQGNSA. CDR3 length equals 16 residues. Trimming stripped 5 bases from V and 6 bases from J, with 19 bases between. The CDR3, as DNA: TGTGCCAGCAGCCTATCGGGAGGGAGAGTTTATGAAAAACTGTTTTTT. It translates to CASSLSGGRVYEKLFF.

V and J are TRBV5-4 and TRBJ1-2, with 12 positions matching TRBD1. Germline lookup yields CDR1 SGHNT and CDR2 YYREEE (reference sequence). The CDR3 is 18 amino acids. The junction had 12 bases not matched to a gene; V was cut back by 5 bases and J by 1 base. CDR3 amino acids: CASSPPPGQGADNYGYTF. The CDR3 DNA sequence: TGTGCCAGCAGTCCGCCACCGGGACAGGGGGCCGATAACTATGGCTACACCTTC. Supplemented by reference TRBV5-4 and TRBJ1-2, the full variable domain reads ETGVTQSPTHLIKTRGQQVTLRCSSQSGHNTVSWYQQALGQGPQFIFQYYREEENGRGNFPPRFSGLQFPNYSSELNVNALELDDSALYLCASSPPPGQGADNYGYTFGSGTRLTVV.

The chain couples TRBV18 to TRBJ1-1; 9 positions agree with TRBD1. The CDR3 contains 17 residues. Germline loops: CDR1 KGHSH, CDR2 LQKENI. J gave up 2 bases and V 5 bases, and 12 bases lay outside the gene matches. The CDR3 is CASSWTGEGGLNTEAFF. The CDR3 nucleotides read TGTGCCAGCTCATGGACAGGGGAAGGGGGCCTAAACACTGAAGCTTTCTTT. The full variable domain, completed using reference TRBV18 and TRBJ1-1, is NAGVMQNPRHLVRRRGQEARLRCSPMKGHSHVYWYRQLPEEGLKFMVYLQKENIIDESGMPKERFSAEFPKEGPSILRIQQVVRGDSAAYFCASSWTGEGGLNTEAFFGQGTRLTVV.

This clone was detected only once. The chain couples TRBV5-1 to TRBJ1-2, with a possible D match to TRBD1 (5 bases). Germline values: CDR1 SGHRS, CDR2 YFSETQ. The CDR3 consists of 15 residues. With 0 bases removed from V and 4 bases from J, the gap between germline ends came to 13 bases. The CDR3 loop reads CASSLEAGGGYGYTF. In DNA form, the CDR3 reads TGCGCCAGCAGCTTGGAGGCGGGGGGTGGCTATGGCTACACCTTC.

V gene TRBV10-3 combines with J gene TRBJ2-1; no reliable D call. Germline loops: CDR1 ENHRY, CDR2 SYGVKD. Between the trimmed V and J ends, which lost 0 bases and 0 bases, there was a span of 12 bases. The CDR3 runs to 17 residues. CDR3 DNA: TGTGCCATCAGTGAGTCGCGGCCCTCGACCTCCTACAATGAGCAGTTCTTC. It is translated as CAISESRPSTSYNEQFF.

This chain connects TRBV7-2 to TRBJ1-5, with D possibly matching TRBD1 (6 bases). The CDR3 has 14 amino acids. Deletions cut 2 bases from V and 2 bases from J, with 7 bases between. Looked up from germline, CDR1 is SGHTA and CDR2 is FQGNSA. The CDR3 coding sequence is TGTGCCAGCAGCTTATCAGGGGGCAATCAGCCCCAGCATTTT. It translates to CASSLSGGNQPQHF.

The chain is built from TRBV19 and TRBJ2-5, with D possibly TRBD2 on 5 matching bases. The CDR3 has 14 residues. The germline V gene encodes CDR1 LNHDA and CDR2 SQIVND (reference sequence). V lost 6 bases, J lost 0 bases, and 11 bases lay in between. CDR3 in DNA: TGTGCCAGTAGCGACCGAGGGTACCAAGAGACCCAGTACTTC. As protein: CASSDRGYQETQYF.